These 30 T cell receptor beta chains share one sample of origin, sequenced in a study of T cell repertoires in ileal Crohn's disease (dated by TCRdb to about 2019). According to the study, the label for this sample's time point signals: inflamed ileum from the surgical specimen. Library creation used the immunoSEQ multiplex PCR assay. TCRdb took this table from immuneACCESS and kept in-frame rearrangements with V and J called. Such tables lack part of the clones; where checked against another copy, unresolved V genes explain under half of the gap, and the rest is unexplained. Counted in this sample were some 11,000 clones; about nine tenths of them appeared once. The leading ten clones occupy roughly 9.5% of the sample. Specimen: ileal tissue. These receptors all stem from an adult with Crohn's disease.

J is TRBJ1-2 and V is TRBV5-4, with 7 bases matching TRBD1. This CDR3 has 14 amino acids. V trimming: 0 bases; J trimming: 2 bases; junction bases outside the gene matches: 1. CDR1 and CDR2 from the germline V gene are SGHNT and YYREEE (reference sequence). The CDR3 protein is CASSLGQGNYGYTF. Here the CDR3 DNA reads TGTGCCAGCAGCTTGGGACAGGGAAACTATGGCTACACCTTC.

The J gene is TRBJ2-1, the V gene TRBV25-1; D gene unclear. Looked up from germline, CDR1 is MGHDK and CDR2 is SYGVNS. V shed 2 bases and J shed 6 bases, with 8 bases lying between them. The CDR3 runs to 13 residues. CDR3 bases: TGTGCCAGCAGTGAAACATTTTTCAATGAGCAGTTCTTC. It translates to CASSETFFNEQFF.

The CDR3 DNA is TGCGCCAGCAGCCCAGGGGTGGTAGCGGGCCTTACCAATGAGCAGTTCTTC. Protein: CASSPGVVAGLTNEQFF. The rearrangement uses TRBV4-1 and TRBJ2-1; weak D call: TRBD2 (7 bases). There are 17 residues in the CDR3. The germline CDR1 and CDR2 sequences are MGHRA and YSYEKL. Trimming took off 4 bases at V and 6 bases at J, with 22 bases between the two ends.

The chain recombines TRBV20-1 with TRBJ1-2, with D unresolved. CDR1 DFQATT and CDR2 SNEGSKA come from the germline V gene (reference sequence). Trimming removed 6 bases at V and 6 bases at J, with 8 bases between. This CDR3 region has 10 residues. Here the CDR3 reads CSAWRNGYTF. The CDR3 nucleotides read TGCAGTGCATGGAGGAATGGCTACACCTTC.

The chain couples TRBV19 to TRBJ2-1, with unresolved D. The germline CDR1 and CDR2 sequences are LNHDA and SQIVND (reference sequence). The CDR3 covers 15 residues. V was cut by 5 bases and J by 4 bases, with 15 bases left in between. This CDR3 is CASSAESGFYNEQFF. CDR3 bases: TGTGCCAGTAGTGCCGAATCCGGATTTTACAATGAGCAGTTCTTC.

The chain joins TRBV10-3 to TRBJ2-5; tentatively, D is TRBD2 (6 bases). The germline V gene encodes CDR1 ENHRY and CDR2 SYGVKD. The CDR3 has 12 amino acids. V shed 10 bases and J shed 7 bases, with 16 bases lying between them. The CDR3 is CATGREEGTQYF. The CDR3 nucleotides are TGTGCCACCGGGAGAGAGGAGGGGACCCAGTACTTC.

Note on this clone: The germline gene is not matched at one end of the junction; a read error may be the cause. The chain couples TRBV6-5 to TRBJ1-1; TRBD1 matches at 7 bases. The CDR3 loop spans 12 amino acids. The germline CDR1 and CDR2 sequences are MNHEY and SVGAGI. The DNA for the CDR3 is TGTGCGAGCAAACAGGGGAGCACTGAAGCTTTCTTT. This encodes CASKQGSTEAFF.

This chain links TRBV30 with TRBJ1-2, with TRBD1 matching over 7 bases. The V gene's germline CDR1 is GTSNPN and CDR2 SVGIG (reference sequence). The V gene end was trimmed by 2 bases and the J gene end by 2 bases; junction bases not matched to a gene: 2. The CDR3 sequence is 13 residues long. The CDR3 region is CAWSSTGNYGYTF. CDR3 in DNA: TGTGCCTGGAGTTCGACAGGGAACTATGGCTACACCTTC.

The DNA of the CDR3 is TGTGCCAGTATAGGACATTTGAGCTCTGGAAACACCATATATTTT. Translation gives CASIGHLSSGNTIYF. The chain couples TRBV19 to TRBJ1-3; maybe TRBD1 (5 bases). In germline, CDR1 is LNHDA, CDR2 SQIVND (reference sequence). V lost 7 bases and J 0 bases, leaving 13 bases between the germline ends. The CDR3 covers 15 residues. Complete variable domain (other parts from reference TRBV19 and TRBJ1-3): DGGITQSPKYLFRKEGQNVTLSCEQNLNHDAMYWYRQDPGQGLRLIYYSQIVNDFQKGDIAEGYSVSREKKESFPLTVTSAQKNPTAFYLCASIGHLSSGNTIYFGEGSWLTVV.

The rearrangement links TRBV7-2 to TRBJ1-1; D remains ambiguous. Trimming took 7 bases from V and 3 from J, leaving 15 bases between them. This CDR3 contains 14 residues. CDR1 and CDR2 (germline): SGHTA, FQGNSA. CDR3 in DNA: TGTGCCAGCAACTCCCTGGGAGGGTACACTGAAGCTTTCTTT. Translated: CASNSLGGYTEAFF.

The V and J genes are TRBV6-1 and TRBJ1-1, with unresolved D. Trimming shortened V by 2 bases and J by 4 bases, and 11 bases separated the two germline ends. This CDR3 spans 14 amino acids. The V gene's germline CDR1 is MNHNS and CDR2 SASEGT. CDR3: CASSEREWGTEAFF. The CDR3 DNA reads as TGTGCCAGCAGTGAACGGGAATGGGGCACTGAAGCTTTCTTT.

The gene calls are TRBV28 and TRBJ2-1; D could derive from TRBD1 or TRBD2 (5 bases each). There are 12 residues in the CDR3. The V end lost 6 bases, the J end lost 4 bases, and 7 bases lay between the germline ends. The germline CDR1 and CDR2 sequences are MDHEN and SYDVKM. In DNA form, the CDR3 reads TGTGCCAGCAGCTGGGGGTACAATGAGCAGTTCTTC. Protein product: CASSWGYNEQFF.

The chain uses TRBV20-1 and TRBJ2-7; tentative D call: TRBD1 (5 bases). The V gene's germline CDR1 is DFQATT and CDR2 SNEGSKA (reference sequence). This CDR3 has 11 amino acids. V dropped 6 bases and J dropped 3 bases, with 9 bases sitting between them. The CDR3 DNA reads TGCAGTGCCTGGGGCGGCTACGAGCAGTACTTC. It yields the protein CSAWGGYEQYF.

The chain joins TRBV7-2 to TRBJ2-7, with D perhaps matching TRBD2 (6 bases). From germline, CDR1 is SGHTA and CDR2 FQGNSA. V lost 6 bases and J 0 bases, leaving 12 bases between the germline ends. The CDR3 contains 14 residues. Here the CDR3 DNA reads TGTGCCAGCAGTCTACCGGGACTCTCCTACGAGCAGTACTTC. It encodes CASSLPGLSYEQYF.

The rearrangement links TRBV28 to TRBJ2-7; TRBD2 aligns across 12 bases. Germline CDR1 reads MDHEN; CDR2 reads SYDVKM. The CDR3 has 18 amino acids. With 6 bases clipped from V and 9 bases from J, the junction kept 21 bases outside the gene matches. DNA of the CDR3: TGTGCCAGCAGCCCCTTAGCAGGACTAGCGGGACAACAAGGGGGGCAGTACTTC. Protein sequence: CASSPLAGLAGQQGGQYF.

The rearrangement joins TRBV6-5 to TRBJ1-1; TRBD1 is a possible D gene (5 bases). This CDR3 spans 15 amino acids. From germline, CDR1 is MNHEY and CDR2 SVGAGI. V shed 0 bases and J shed 3 bases, with 11 bases lying between them. CDR3 DNA: TGTGCCAGCAGTTACTCGTTGCAGGGTTACACTGAAGCTTTCTTT. Translation: CASSYSLQGYTEAFF.

CDR3 sequence reads: CASGLPGLAGERGEQFF. As DNA, the CDR3 is TGTGCCAGCGGTTTACCGGGACTAGCGGGAGAAAGGGGTGAGCAGTTCTTC. The chain uses TRBV7-2 and TRBJ2-1; 14 bases agree with TRBD2. This CDR3 has 17 residues. CDR1 and CDR2 (germline): SGHTA, FQGNSA. J was trimmed by 9 bases and V by 8 bases; bases with no gene match: 15.

The V call is TRBV9, the J call TRBJ2-1; D may be TRBD2 (6 bases). CDR1 is SGDLS, CDR2 YYNGEE, per germline. Deletions cut 1 base from V and 0 bases from J, with 20 bases between. The CDR3 has 19 residues. Here the CDR3 DNA reads TGTGCCAGCAGCGTAACCTTTTCCAGGAGGGGATTCTCCTACAATGAGCAGTTCTTC. It specifies CASSVTFSRRGFSYNEQFF.

Concerning this clone: The same CDR3 also results from other DNA sequences found in this sample. This chain joins TRBV7-2 and TRBJ1-6; TRBD1 agrees at 8 bases. The germline CDR1 and CDR2 sequences are SGHTA and FQGNSA. The CDR3 has 13 residues. V lost 5 bases and J lost 14; bases outside the gene matches: 8. CDR3 loop: CASSPGQGLTLHF. DNA for the CDR3: TGTGCCAGCAGCCCAGGACAGGGTTTGACCCTCCACTTT. Full variable domain (rest looked up from reference TRBV7-2 and TRBJ1-6): GAGVSQSPSNKVTEKGKDVELRCDPISGHTALYWYRQSLGQGLEFLIYFQGNSAPDKSGLPSDRFSAERTGGSVSTLTIQRTQQEDSAVYLCASSPGQGLTLHFGNGTRLTVT.

J is TRBJ1-2 and V is TRBV7-9; possibly TRBD1 for D (5 bases). Trimming took off 0 bases at V and 7 bases at J, with 9 bases between the two ends. This CDR3 comprises 13 residues. Germline values: CDR1 SEHNR, CDR2 FQNEAQ (reference sequence). CDR3 sequence reads: CASSLAGRGGYTF. The CDR3 DNA is TGTGCCAGCAGCTTAGCGGGAAGGGGTGGCTACACCTTC.

The table lists this clone with a count of one. The chain has TRBV7-2 and TRBJ2-1; D not resolved. The CDR3 runs to 13 residues. Germline assignment: CDR1 SGHTA and CDR2 FQGNSA. V dropped 5 bases and J dropped 9 bases, with 14 bases sitting between them. The CDR3 region is CASSLGIELEQFF. In nucleotides, the CDR3 is TGTGCCAGCAGCCTGGGCATAGAACTTGAGCAGTTCTTC.

The genes are TRBV7-2 and TRBJ2-5, with TRBD2 matching 7 bases. V was clipped by 5 bases and J by 4 bases; unmatched bases: 10. The CDR3 is made up of 15 amino acids. Looked up from germline, CDR1 is SGHTA and CDR2 is FQGNSA. DNA of the CDR3: TGTGCCAGCAGCGTTAGACTTGGGGGGGGAGAGACCCAGTACTTC. Protein: CASSVRLGGGETQYF.

The V gene is TRBV5-1, the J gene TRBJ2-3, with D perhaps matching TRBD2 (5 bases). V was pared by 1 base and J by 3 bases, with 12 bases between. The CDR3 covers 15 residues. Germline assignment: CDR1 SGHRS and CDR2 YFSETQ. This CDR3 is CASSLSGPTTDTQYF. The CDR3 coding sequence is TGCGCCAGCAGCTTGAGCGGACCGACTACAGATACGCAGTATTTT.

The gene calls are TRBV25-1 and TRBJ1-1, with TRBD1 as a possible D gene (5 bases). V was shortened by 4 bases and J by 1 base, with 16 bases between the two germline ends. Germline V lookup: CDR1 MGHDK, CDR2 SYGVNS. The CDR3 loop spans 16 amino acids. The CDR3 bases are TGTGCCAGCAGTGCCAGTCCGGGACCCGGGAACACTGAAGCTTTCTTT. Its protein product is CASSASPGPGNTEAFF.

The V gene is TRBV25-1, the J gene TRBJ2-1; 8 nucleotides align to TRBD2. CDR3 size: 16 residues. Germline loops: CDR1 MGHDK, CDR2 SYGVNS. With 3 bases clipped from V and 5 bases from J, the junction kept 9 bases outside the gene matches. The CDR3 DNA reads TGTGCCAGCAGTGATCCTACTAGCGGTAATAACAATGAGCAGTTCTTC. Translated, it gives CASSDPTSGNNNEQFF.

By share, this clone counts as medium-sized (0.01 to 0.1%). This chain joins TRBV9 and TRBJ1-6; D unclear. This CDR3 is 12 amino acids long. Per the germline V gene, CDR1 is SGDLS and CDR2 is YYNGEE. V was shortened by 3 bases and J by 8 bases, with 6 bases between the two germline ends. CDR3 DNA sequence: TGTGCCAGCAGCGCCTGGGATTCACCCCTCCACTTT. Translated, it gives CASSAWDSPLHF. Full variable domain (missing parts from reference TRBV9 and TRBJ1-6): DSGVTQTPKHLITATGQRVTLRCSPRSGDLSVYWYQQSLDQGLQFLIQYYNGEERAKGNILERFSAQQFPDLHSELNLSSLELGDSALYFCASSAWDSPLHFGNGTRLTVT.

This clone was picked up one time. The rearrangement joins TRBV15 to TRBJ1-2; TRBD1 agrees at 9 bases. The J segment lost 0 bases and the V segment lost 4 bases, leaving 12 bases of the junction unmatched. CDR3 length equals 18 residues. Germline V gives CDR1 LNHNV, CDR2 YYDKDF (reference sequence). CDR3 region: CATSKGQGSVDANYGYTF. CDR3 nucleotide sequence: TGTGCCACCAGCAAGGGACAGGGTAGTGTGGATGCTAACTATGGCTACACCTTC.

The V gene is TRBV28, the J gene TRBJ2-1, with D possibly TRBD2 on 6 matching bases. Germline loops: CDR1 MDHEN, CDR2 SYDVKM. This CDR3 is built from 15 residues. V lost 4 bases and J lost 5, with 15 bases in between. The CDR3 sequence: CASSSTPGLNNEQFF. As DNA, the CDR3 is TGTGCCAGCAGTTCCACACCGGGACTGAACAATGAGCAGTTCTTC.

A single count supports this clone. The chain combines TRBV30 with TRBJ2-3; a possible D gene is TRBD2 (5 bases). Germline CDR1 and CDR2: GTSNPN and SVGIG (reference sequence). The germline V and J ends were trimmed by 3 bases and 5 bases, with 18 bases remaining between them. The CDR3 totals 15 residues. CDR3 in amino acids: CAWRARRKVGDTQYF. CDR3 in DNA: TGTGCCTGGAGGGCCCGGAGGAAGGTCGGAGATACGCAGTATTTT.

The V gene is TRBV4-2, the J gene TRBJ1-5; possibly TRBD1 for D (6 bases). This CDR3 spans 15 amino acids. Trimming removed 0 bases from V and 5 bases from J, with 11 bases in between. CDR1 is LGHNA and CDR2 is YNFKEQ in the germline V gene. The CDR3 DNA sequence: TGTGCCAGCAGCCAAGAGGGGGGCATGTATCAGCCCCAGCATTTT. Translation gives CASSQEGGMYQPQHF.